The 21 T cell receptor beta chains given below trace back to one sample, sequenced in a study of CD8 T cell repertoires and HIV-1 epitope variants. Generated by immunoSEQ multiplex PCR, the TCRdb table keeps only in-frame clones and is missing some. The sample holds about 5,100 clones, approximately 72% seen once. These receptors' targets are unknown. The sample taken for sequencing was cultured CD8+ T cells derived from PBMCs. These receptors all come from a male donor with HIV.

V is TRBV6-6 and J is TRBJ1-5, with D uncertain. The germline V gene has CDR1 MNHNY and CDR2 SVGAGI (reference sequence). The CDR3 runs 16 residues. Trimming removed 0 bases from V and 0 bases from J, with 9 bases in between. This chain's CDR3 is CASSYSGVDSNQPQHF. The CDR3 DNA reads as TGTGCCAGCAGTTACTCCGGGGTGGATAGCAATCAGCCCCAGCATTTT.

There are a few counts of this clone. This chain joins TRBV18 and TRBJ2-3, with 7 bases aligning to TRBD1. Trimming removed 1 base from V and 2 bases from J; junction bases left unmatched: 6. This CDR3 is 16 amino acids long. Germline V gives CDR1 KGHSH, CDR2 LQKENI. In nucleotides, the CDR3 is TGTGCCAGCTCACCACTAGGGGGCAGTACCACAGATACGCAGTATTTT. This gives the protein CASSPLGGSTTDTQYF.

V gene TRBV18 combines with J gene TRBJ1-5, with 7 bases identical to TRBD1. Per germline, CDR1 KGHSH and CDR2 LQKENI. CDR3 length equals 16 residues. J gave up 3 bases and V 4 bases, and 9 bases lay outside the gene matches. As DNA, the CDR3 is TGTGCCAGCTCACAATACGGGACAGCGGACAATCAGCCCCAGCATTTT. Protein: CASSQYGTADNQPQHF.

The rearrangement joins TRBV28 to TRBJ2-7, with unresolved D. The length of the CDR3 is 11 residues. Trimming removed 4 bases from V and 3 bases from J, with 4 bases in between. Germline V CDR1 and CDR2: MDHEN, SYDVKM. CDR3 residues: CASSSNYEQYF. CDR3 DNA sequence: TGTGCCAGCAGTTCCAACTACGAGCAGTACTTC.

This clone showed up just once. CDR3 nucleotides: TGTGCCAGCAGCAAGACTAGCGGGGGAGATACGCAGTATTTT. This sequence encodes CASSKTSGGDTQYF. V gene TRBV11-3 combines with J gene TRBJ2-3, with 12 bases that match TRBD2. Germline-derived CDR1 and CDR2 are SGHNT and YENEEA. The CDR3 extends over 14 amino acids. J gave up 5 bases and V 5 bases, and 2 bases lay outside the gene matches.

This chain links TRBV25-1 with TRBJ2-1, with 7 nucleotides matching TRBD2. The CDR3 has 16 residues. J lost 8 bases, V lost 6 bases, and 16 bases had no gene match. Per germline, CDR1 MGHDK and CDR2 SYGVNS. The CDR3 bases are TGTGCCAGCAGGGGGGGGGATGGGGTGACGAGGGATGAGCAGTTCTTC. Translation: CASRGGDGVTRDEQFF.

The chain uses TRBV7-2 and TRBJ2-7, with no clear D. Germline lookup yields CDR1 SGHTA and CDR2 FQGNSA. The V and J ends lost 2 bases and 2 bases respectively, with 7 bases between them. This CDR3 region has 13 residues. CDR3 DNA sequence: TGTGCCAGCAGCTTAAGGGTAACCTACGAGCAGTACTTC. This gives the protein CASSLRVTYEQYF.

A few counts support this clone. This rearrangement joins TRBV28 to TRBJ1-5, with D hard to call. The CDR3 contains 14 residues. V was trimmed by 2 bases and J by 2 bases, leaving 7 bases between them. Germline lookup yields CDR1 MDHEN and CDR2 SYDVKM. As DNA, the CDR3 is TGTGCCAGCAGTTTAGAGTACGGCAATCAGCCCCAGCATTTT. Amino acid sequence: CASSLEYGNQPQHF. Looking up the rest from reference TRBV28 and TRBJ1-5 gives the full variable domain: DVKVTQSSRYLVKRTGEKVFLECVQDMDHENMFWYRQDPGLGLRLIYFSYDVKMKEKGDIPEGYSVSREKKERFSLILESASTNQTSMYLCASSLEYGNQPQHFGDGTRLSIL.

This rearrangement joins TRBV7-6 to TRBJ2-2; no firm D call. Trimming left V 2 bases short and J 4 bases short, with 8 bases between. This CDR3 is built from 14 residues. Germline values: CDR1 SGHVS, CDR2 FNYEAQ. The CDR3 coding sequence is TGTGCCAGCAGCTTATTGGACCTCACCGGGGAGCTGTTTTTT. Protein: CASSLLDLTGELFF.

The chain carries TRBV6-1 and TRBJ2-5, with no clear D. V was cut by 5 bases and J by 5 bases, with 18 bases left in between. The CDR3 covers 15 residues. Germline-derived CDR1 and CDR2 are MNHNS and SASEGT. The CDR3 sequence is CASSLTTEAGETQYF. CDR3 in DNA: TGTGCCAGCAGTTTAACCACAGAAGCCGGCGAGACCCAGTACTTC.

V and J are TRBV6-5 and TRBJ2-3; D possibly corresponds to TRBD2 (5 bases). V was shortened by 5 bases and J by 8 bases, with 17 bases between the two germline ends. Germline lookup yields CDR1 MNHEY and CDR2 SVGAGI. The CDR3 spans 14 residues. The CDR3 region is CASSPGLRDGTQYF. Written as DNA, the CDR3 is TGTGCCAGCAGTCCTGGACTGAGAGACGGTACGCAGTATTTT.

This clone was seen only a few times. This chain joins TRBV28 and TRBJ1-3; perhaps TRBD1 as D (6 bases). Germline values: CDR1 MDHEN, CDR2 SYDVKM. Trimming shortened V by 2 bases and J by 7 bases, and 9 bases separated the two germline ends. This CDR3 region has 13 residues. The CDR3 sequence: CASSLLQGNTIYF. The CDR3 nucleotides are TGTGCCAGCAGTTTACTACAGGGTAACACCATATATTTT.

CDR3 DNA: TGTGCCAGCAGTTCCCCCGGGACTAGCGGGGGGGCCGGTCAGTACATGGGGCAGTATTTT. This codes for CASSSPGTSGGAGQYMGQYF. The chain employs TRBV28 and TRBJ2-3; 16 bases map to TRBD2. V gave up 4 bases and J gave up 11 bases; unmatched junction bases: 21. Germline V gene lookup returns CDR1 MDHEN and CDR2 SYDVKM. The CDR3 loop spans 20 amino acids.

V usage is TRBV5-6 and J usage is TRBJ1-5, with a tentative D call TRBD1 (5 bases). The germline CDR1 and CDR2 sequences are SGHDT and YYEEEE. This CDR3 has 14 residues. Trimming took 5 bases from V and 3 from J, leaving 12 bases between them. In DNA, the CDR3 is TGTGCCAGCAGTCTGGGGGGAAACAATCAGCCCCAGCATTTT. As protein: CASSLGGNNQPQHF.

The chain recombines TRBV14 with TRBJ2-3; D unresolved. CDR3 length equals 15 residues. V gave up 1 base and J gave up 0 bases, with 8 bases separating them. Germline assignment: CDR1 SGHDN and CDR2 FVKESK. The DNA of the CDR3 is TGTGCCAGCAGCCAAGGGACGCCTAGCACAGATACGCAGTATTTT. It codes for CASSQGTPSTDTQYF.

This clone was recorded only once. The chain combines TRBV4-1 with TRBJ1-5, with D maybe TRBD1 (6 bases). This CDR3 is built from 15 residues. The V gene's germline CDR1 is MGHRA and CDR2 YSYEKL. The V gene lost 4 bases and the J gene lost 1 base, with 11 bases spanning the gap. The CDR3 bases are TGCGCCAGCAGCCCCGGGGGCGTGAGCAATCAGCCCCAGCATTTT. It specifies CASSPGGVSNQPQHF.

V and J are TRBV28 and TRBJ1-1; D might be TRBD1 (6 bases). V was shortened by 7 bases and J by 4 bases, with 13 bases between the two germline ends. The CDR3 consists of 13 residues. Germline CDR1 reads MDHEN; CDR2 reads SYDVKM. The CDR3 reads CASISRGSTEAFF. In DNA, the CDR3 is TGTGCCAGCATCTCCAGGGGATCCACTGAAGCTTTCTTT.

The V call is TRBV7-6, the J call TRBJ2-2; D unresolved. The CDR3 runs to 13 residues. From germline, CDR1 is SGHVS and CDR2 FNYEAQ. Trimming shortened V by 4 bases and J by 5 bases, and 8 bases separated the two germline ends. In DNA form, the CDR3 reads TGTGCCAGCAGCTCCTCGGGTACCGGGGAGCTGTTTTTT. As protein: CASSSSGTGELFF.

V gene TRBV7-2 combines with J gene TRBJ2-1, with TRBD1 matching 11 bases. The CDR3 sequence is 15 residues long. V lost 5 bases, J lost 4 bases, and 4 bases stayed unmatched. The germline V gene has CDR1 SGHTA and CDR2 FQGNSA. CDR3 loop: CASSKDRGLYNEQFF. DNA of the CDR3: TGTGCCAGCAGCAAGGACAGGGGGCTTTACAATGAGCAGTTCTTC.

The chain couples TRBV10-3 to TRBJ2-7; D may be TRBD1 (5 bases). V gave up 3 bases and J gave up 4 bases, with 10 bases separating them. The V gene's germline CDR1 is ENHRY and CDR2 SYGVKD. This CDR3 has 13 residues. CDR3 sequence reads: CAISEVPGYEQYF. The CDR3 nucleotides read TGTGCCATCAGTGAAGTCCCAGGGTACGAGCAGTACTTC.

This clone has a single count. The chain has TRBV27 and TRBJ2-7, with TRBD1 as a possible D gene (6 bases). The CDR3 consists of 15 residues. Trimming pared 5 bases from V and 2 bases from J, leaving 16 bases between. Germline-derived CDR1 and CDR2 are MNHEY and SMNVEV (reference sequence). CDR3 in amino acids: CASSGGSAITYEQYF. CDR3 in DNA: TGTGCCAGCAGTGGGGGCAGTGCTATCACCTACGAGCAGTACTTC.